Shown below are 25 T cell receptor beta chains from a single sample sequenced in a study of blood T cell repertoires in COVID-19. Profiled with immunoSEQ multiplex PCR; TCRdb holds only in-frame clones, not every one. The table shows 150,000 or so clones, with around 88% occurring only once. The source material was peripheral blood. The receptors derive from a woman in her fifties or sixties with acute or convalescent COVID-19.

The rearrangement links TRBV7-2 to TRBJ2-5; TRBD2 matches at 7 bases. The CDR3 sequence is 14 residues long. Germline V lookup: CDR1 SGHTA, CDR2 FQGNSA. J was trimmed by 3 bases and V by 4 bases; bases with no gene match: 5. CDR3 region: CASSSGLGEETQYF. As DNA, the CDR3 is TGTGCCAGCAGCTCTGGACTAGGAGAAGAGACCCAGTACTTC. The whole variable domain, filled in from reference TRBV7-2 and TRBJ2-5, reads GAGVSQSPSNKVTEKGKDVELRCDPISGHTALYWYRQSLGQGLEFLIYFQGNSAPDKSGLPSDRFSAERTGGSVSTLTIQRTQQEDSAVYLCASSSGLGEETQYFGPGTRLLVL.

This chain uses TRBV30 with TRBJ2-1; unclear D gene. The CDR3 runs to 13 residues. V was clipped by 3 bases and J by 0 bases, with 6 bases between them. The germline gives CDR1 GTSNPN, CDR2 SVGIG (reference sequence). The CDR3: CAWSRSSYNEQFF. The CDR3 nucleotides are TGTGCCTGGAGCCGTAGCTCCTACAATGAGCAGTTCTTC.

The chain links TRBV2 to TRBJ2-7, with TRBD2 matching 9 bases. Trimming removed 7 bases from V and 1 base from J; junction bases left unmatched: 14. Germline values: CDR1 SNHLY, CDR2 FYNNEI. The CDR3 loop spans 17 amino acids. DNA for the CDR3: TGTGCCAGCAAAAAGGAGCTGCTAGCGGGGCGGTCCTACGAGCAGTACTTC. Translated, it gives CASKKELLAGRSYEQYF.

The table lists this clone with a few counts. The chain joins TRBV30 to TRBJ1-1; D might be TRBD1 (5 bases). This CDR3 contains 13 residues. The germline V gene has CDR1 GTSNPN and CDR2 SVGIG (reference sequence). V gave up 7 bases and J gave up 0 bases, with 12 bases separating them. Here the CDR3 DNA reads TGTGCCTTCCGGACACAGTTGAACACTGAAGCTTTCTTT. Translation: CAFRTQLNTEAFF.

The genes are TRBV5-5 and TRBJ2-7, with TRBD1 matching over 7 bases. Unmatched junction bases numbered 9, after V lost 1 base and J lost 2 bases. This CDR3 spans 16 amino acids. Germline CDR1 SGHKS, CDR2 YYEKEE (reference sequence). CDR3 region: CASSLLPGQGAYEQYF. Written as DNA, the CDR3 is TGTGCCAGCAGCTTGCTGCCCGGCCAGGGGGCCTACGAGCAGTACTTC. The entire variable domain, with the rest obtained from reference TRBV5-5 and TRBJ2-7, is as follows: DAGVTQSPTHLIKTRGQQVTLRCSPISGHKSVSWYQQVLGQGPQFIFQYYEKEERGRGNFPDRFSARQFPNYSSELNVNALLLGDSALYLCASSLLPGQGAYEQYFGPGTRLTVT.

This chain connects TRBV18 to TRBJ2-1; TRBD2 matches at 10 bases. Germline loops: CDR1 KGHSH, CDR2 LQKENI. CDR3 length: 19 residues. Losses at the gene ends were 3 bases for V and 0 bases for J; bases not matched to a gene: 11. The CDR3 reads CASSPGGSGGASSYNEQFF. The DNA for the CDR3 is TGTGCCAGCTCACCCGGAGGGAGCGGGGGGGCCAGCTCCTACAATGAGCAGTTCTTC.

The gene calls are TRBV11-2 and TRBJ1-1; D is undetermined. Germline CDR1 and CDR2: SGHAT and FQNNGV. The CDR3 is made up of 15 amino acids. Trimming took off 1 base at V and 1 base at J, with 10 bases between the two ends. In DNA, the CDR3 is TGTGCCAGCAGCTTAGGATCAGGAAGGAACACTGAAGCTTTCTTT. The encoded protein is CASSLGSGRNTEAFF.

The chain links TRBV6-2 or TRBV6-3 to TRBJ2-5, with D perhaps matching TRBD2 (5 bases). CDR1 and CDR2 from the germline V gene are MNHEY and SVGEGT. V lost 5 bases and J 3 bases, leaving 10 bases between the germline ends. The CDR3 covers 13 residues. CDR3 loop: CASSRGLEETQYF. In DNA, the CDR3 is TGTGCCAGCAGTCGCGGACTGGAAGAGACCCAGTACTTC.

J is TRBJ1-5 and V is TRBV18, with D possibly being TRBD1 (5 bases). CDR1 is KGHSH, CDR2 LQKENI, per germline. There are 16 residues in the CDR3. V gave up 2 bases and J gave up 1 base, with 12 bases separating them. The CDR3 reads CASSPVVQGSNQPQHF. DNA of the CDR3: TGTGCCAGCTCACCAGTCGTGCAGGGCAGCAATCAGCCCCAGCATTTT.

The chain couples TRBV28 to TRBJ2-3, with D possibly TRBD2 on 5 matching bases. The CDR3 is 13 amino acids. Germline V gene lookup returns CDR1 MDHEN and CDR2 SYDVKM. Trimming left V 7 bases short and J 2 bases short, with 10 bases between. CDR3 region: CASNLDYTDTQYF. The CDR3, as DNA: TGTGCCAGCAATCTCGACTACACAGATACGCAGTATTTT.

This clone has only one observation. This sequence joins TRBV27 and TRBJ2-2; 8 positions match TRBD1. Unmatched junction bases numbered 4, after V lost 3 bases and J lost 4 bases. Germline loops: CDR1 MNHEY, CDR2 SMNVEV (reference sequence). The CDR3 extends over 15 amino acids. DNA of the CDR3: TGTGCCAGCAGTTTGGGACAGGTTATCACCGGGGAGCTGTTTTTT. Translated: CASSLGQVITGELFF.

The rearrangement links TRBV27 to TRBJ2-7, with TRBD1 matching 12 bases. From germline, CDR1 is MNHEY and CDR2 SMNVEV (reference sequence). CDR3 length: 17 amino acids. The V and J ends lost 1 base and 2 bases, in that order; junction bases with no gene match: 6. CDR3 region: CASSLWGQGATTYEQYF. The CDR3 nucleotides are TGTGCCAGCAGTTTATGGGGACAGGGGGCGACGACCTACGAGCAGTACTTC.

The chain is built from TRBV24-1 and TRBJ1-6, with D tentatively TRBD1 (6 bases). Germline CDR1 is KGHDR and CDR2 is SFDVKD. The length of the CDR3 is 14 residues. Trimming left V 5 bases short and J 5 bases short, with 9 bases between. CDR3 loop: CATSAGQNNSPLHF. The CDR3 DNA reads TGTGCCACCAGTGCTGGACAGAATAATTCACCCCTCCACTTT.

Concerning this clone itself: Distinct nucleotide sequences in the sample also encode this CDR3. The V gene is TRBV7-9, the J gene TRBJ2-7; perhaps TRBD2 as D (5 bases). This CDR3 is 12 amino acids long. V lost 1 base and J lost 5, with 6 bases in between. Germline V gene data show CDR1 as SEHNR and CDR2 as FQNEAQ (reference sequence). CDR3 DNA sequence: TGTGCCAGCAGCTTAGTGAGGGACGAGCAGTACTTC. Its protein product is CASSLVRDEQYF.

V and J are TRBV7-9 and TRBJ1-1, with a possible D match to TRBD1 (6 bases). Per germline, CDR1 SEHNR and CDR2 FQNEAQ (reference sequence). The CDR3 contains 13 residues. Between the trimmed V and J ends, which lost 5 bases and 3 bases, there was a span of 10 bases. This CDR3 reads CASSVNRDTEAFF. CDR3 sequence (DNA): TGTGCCAGCAGCGTTAACAGGGACACTGAAGCTTTCTTT.

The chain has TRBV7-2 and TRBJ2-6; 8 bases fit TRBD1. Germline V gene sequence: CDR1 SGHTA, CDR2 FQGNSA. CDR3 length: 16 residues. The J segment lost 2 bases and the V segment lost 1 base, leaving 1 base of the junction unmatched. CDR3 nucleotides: TGTGCCAGCAGCTTAGAGACAGGGGCTGGGGCCAACGTCCTGACTTTC. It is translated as CASSLETGAGANVLTF.

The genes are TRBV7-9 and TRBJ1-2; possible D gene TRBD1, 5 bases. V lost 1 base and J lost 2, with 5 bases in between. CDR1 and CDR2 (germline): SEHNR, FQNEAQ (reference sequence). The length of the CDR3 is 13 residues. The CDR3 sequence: CASSLGQNYGYTF. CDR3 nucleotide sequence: TGTGCCAGCAGCTTAGGACAGAACTATGGCTACACCTTC.

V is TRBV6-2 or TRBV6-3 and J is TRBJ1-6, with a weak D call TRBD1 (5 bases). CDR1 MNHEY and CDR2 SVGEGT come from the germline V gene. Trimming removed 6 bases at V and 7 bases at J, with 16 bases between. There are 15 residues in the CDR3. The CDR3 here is CASSPDRGKNSPLHF. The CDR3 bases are TGTGCCAGCAGCCCCGATCGGGGGAAAAATTCACCCCTCCACTTT.

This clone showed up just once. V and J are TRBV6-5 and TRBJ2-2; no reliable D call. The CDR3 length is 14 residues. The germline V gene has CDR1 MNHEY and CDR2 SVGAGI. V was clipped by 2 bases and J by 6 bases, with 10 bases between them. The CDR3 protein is CASSYLSRSGELFF. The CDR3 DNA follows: TGTGCCAGCAGTTACCTTAGCAGATCCGGGGAGCTGTTTTTT.

The DNA of the CDR3 is TGTGCCAGCAGCCTCGGGACAGAACAGCCCCAGCATTTT. Protein sequence: CASSLGTEQPQHF. The chain joins TRBV7-2 to TRBJ1-5; 7 bases map to TRBD1. V shed 5 bases and J 7 bases; nucleotides not matched to a gene: 5. CDR3 length: 13 amino acids. Germline CDR1 SGHTA, CDR2 FQGNSA.

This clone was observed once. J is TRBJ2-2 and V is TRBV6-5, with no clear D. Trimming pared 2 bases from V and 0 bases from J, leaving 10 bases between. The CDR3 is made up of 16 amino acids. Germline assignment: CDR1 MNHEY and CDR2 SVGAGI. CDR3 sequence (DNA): TGTGCCAGCAGTTACCCGCCGGGTACGAACACCGGGGAGCTGTTTTTT. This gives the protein CASSYPPGTNTGELFF.

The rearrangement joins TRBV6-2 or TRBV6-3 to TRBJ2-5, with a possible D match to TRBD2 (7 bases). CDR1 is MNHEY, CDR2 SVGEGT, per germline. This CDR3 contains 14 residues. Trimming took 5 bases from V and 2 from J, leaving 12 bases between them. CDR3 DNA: TGTGCCAGCAGTAGGGGGGGACTACAAGAGACCCAGTACTTC. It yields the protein CASSRGGLQETQYF.

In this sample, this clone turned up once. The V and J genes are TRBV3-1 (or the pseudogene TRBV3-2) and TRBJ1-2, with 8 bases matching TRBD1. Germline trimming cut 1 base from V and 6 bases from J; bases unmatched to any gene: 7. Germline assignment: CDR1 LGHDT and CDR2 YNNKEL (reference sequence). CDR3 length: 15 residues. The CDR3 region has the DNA TGTGCCAGCAGCCAAGGACCCCAGGGGGCTAATGGCTACACCTTC. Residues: CASSQGPQGANGYTF.

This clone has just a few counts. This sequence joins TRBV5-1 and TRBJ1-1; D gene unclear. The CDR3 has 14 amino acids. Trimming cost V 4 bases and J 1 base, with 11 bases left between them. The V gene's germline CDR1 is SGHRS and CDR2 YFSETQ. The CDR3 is CASSTGIENTEAFF. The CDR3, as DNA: TGCGCCAGCAGCACGGGGATCGAGAACACTGAAGCTTTCTTT.

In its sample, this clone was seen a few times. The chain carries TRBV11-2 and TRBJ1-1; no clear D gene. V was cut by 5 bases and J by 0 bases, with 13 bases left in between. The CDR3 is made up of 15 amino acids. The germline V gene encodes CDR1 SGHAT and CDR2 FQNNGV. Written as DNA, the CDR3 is TGTGCCAGCAGCACCCCGGAGCTCATGAACACTGAAGCTTTCTTT. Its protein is CASSTPELMNTEAFF.